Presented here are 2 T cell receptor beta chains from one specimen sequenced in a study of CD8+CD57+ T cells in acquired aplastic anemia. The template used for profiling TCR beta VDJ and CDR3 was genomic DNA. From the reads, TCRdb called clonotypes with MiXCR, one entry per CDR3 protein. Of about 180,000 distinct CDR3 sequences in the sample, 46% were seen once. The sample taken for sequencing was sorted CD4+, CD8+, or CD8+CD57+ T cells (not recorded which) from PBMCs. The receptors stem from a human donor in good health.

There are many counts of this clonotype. In DNA, the CDR3 is TGTGCCAGCAGCCAAGAGGCTGTAACCGGGGAGCTGTTTTTT. It specifies CASSQEAVTGELFF. This rearrangement joins TRBV7-3 to TRBJ2-2; D gene uncertain. V shed 5 bases and J shed 5 bases, with 12 bases lying between them. Germline CDR1 is SGHTA and CDR2 is FQGTGA. This CDR3 is 14 amino acids long.

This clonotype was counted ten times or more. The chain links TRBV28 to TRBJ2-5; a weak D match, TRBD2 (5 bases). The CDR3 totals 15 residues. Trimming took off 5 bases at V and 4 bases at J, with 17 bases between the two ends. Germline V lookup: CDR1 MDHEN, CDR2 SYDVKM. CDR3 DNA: TGTGCCAGCAGTACCTTTTCCCTAGCAACAGAGACCCAGTACTTC. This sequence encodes CASSTFSLATETQYF.